These 9 T cell receptor beta chains originate from one sample sequenced in a study of cytomegalovirus exposure and HLA in healthy donors (dated by TCRdb to the late 2010s). The protocol used for the library was the immunoSEQ multiplex PCR assay. A mixture of 60 forward primers for TCR Vbeta segments and 13 reverse primers for TCR Jbeta segments was used in the multiplex PCR. Entries here come from immuneACCESS through TCRdb and include only in-frame sequences with V and J called. Some clones fail to appear in such tables; in the studies checked, an unresolved V gene covers under half of the shortfall, and the cause of the remainder is unknown. The sample table contains 110,000 or so clones; only one count was recorded for about 79% of them. The top ten clonotypes cover more than 2% of the sample. Source material: PBMCs. The receptors originated from a human donor in good health.

The CDR3 DNA is TGTGCCACCAGCAGAGATCTTCCCTCCGGGGGGCTCAACACTGAAGCTTTCTTT. Translation: CATSRDLPSGGLNTEAFF. The chain carries TRBV15 and TRBJ1-1, with a possible D match to TRBD1 (6 bases). Germline CDR1 reads LNHNV; CDR2 reads YYDKDF (reference sequence). This CDR3 comprises 18 residues. V was pared by 0 bases and J by 2 bases, with 19 bases between.

The J gene is TRBJ2-5, the V gene TRBV7-9; a possible D gene is TRBD1 (6 bases). Germline assignment: CDR1 SEHNR and CDR2 FQNEAQ (reference sequence). The CDR3 is 13 amino acids. Trimming cost V 4 bases and J 7 bases, with 13 bases left between them. The CDR3 loop is CASSYGTSGTQYF. CDR3 nucleotides: TGTGCCAGCAGCTACGGGACATCCGGGACCCAGTACTTC.

This sequence joins TRBV29-1 and TRBJ2-1; perhaps TRBD2 as D (5 bases). This CDR3 is 16 amino acids long. Trimming shortened V by 1 base and J by 2 bases, and 15 bases separated the two germline ends. CDR1 is SQVTM and CDR2 is ANQGSEA in the germline V gene. CDR3 DNA sequence: TGCAGCGTTGAAGGGGGTGGGAGCTACGCCTACAATGAGCAGTTCTTC. It specifies CSVEGGGSYAYNEQFF.

A few counts support this clone. This sequence joins TRBV10-2 and TRBJ2-1, with 8 bases matching TRBD2. From germline, CDR1 is WSHSY and CDR2 SAAADI. This CDR3 is 15 amino acids long. The V gene end was trimmed by 6 bases and the J gene end by 12 bases; junction bases not matched to a gene: 16. The CDR3 sequence: CASSQQAGTRGVQFF. DNA of the CDR3: TGCGCCAGCAGCCAACAAGCCGGGACTAGAGGCGTGCAGTTCTTC.

This chain connects TRBV20-1 to TRBJ1-2, with TRBD1 as a possible D gene (5 bases). In germline, CDR1 is DFQATT, CDR2 SNEGSKA (reference sequence). V gave up 3 bases and J gave up 8 bases, with 10 bases separating them. CDR3 length: 11 residues. The CDR3 DNA is TGCAGTGCTAGGGGGGGGGACGGCTACACCTTC. This translates into CSARGGDGYTF.

The chain links TRBV11-2 to TRBJ1-4; tentatively, D is TRBD1 (5 bases). V dropped 4 bases and J dropped 0 bases, with 15 bases sitting between them. This CDR3 contains 17 residues. Per germline, CDR1 SGHAT and CDR2 FQNNGV. This CDR3 is CASSSIMSRATNEKLFF. DNA of the CDR3: TGTGCCAGCAGCTCCATCATGAGCAGGGCAACTAATGAAAAACTGTTTTTT.

The rearrangement joins TRBV7-2 to TRBJ2-5; 9 positions match TRBD2. CDR1 and CDR2 from the germline V gene are SGHTA and FQGNSA. The CDR3 covers 13 residues. J gave up 5 bases and V 5 bases, and 3 bases lay outside the gene matches. CDR3 loop: CASSPGTSETQYF. CDR3 nucleotides: TGTGCCAGCAGCCCCGGGACTAGCGAGACCCAGTACTTC.

The gene calls are TRBV28 and TRBJ1-2, with TRBD1 matching over 7 bases. The CDR3 is 15 residues long. In germline, CDR1 is MDHEN, CDR2 SYDVKM. Trimming took 5 bases from V and 2 from J; bases not matched to a gene: 8. As DNA, the CDR3 is TGTGCCAGCAGTCCCCCGACAGGGAGCAACTATGGCTACACCTTC. Its translation: CASSPPTGSNYGYTF.

V gene TRBV6-5 combines with J gene TRBJ2-3, with a possible D match to TRBD2 (6 bases). CDR1 and CDR2 from the germline V gene are MNHEY and SVGAGI. The CDR3 is made up of 13 amino acids. V lost 2 bases and J 9 bases, leaving 12 bases between the germline ends. The CDR3 loop reads CASSYEAGNTQYF. The CDR3 DNA reads as TGTGCCAGCAGTTACGAGGCGGGAAACACGCAGTATTTT.